The 9 T cell receptor beta chains below were found in one sample sequenced in a study of CD8+ T cells in alopecia areata. It was cDNA, reverse transcribed from extracted RNA, that served as the sequencing template. Assay: immunoSEQ multiplex PCR; the TCRdb copy retains only in-frame clones and omits some. The table lists 200,000 to 250,000 clones, 64% of them singletons. The treatment is: oral pan-JAK inhibitor, 5-10 mg twice daily. The source was CD4+ T cells sorted from blood, collected at week 4, from a patient treated with tofacitinib. Receptors were obtained from a human donor with alopecia areata.

This rearrangement joins TRBV7-4 to TRBJ2-7; weak D call: TRBD2 (6 bases). Germline CDR1 SGHVT, CDR2 SQSDAQ. The CDR3 is 13 amino acids. Trimming removed 3 bases at V and 7 bases at J, with 13 bases between. The CDR3 DNA reads as TGTGCCAGCAGCTTCGGGGGATTAGGAGAGCAGTACTTC. It is translated as CASSFGGLGEQYF.

V usage is TRBV4-1 and J usage is TRBJ1-5; 9 bases line up with TRBD1. CDR3 length: 17 residues. The V and J ends lost 3 bases and 0 bases, in that order; junction bases with no gene match: 6. CDR1 and CDR2 from the germline V gene are MGHRA and YSYEKL. For the CDR3, the DNA is TGCGCCAGCAGCCACGGACAGGGGTCATATAGCAATCAGCCCCAGCATTTT. This sequence encodes CASSHGQGSYSNQPQHF.

This clone appeared once. The rearrangement uses TRBV15 and TRBJ2-7; 8 bases match TRBD1. This CDR3 region has 16 residues. The V gene's germline CDR1 is LNHNV and CDR2 YYDKDF (reference sequence). V shed 0 bases and J 4 bases; nucleotides not matched to a gene: 8. CDR3 protein: CATSRDIGTGPYEQYF. CDR3 in DNA: TGTGCCACCAGCAGAGATATAGGGACAGGCCCATACGAGCAGTACTTC. Full variable domain (outside the CDR3, taken from reference TRBV15 and TRBJ2-7): DAMVIQNPRYQVTQFGKPVTLSCSQTLNHNVMYWYQQKSSQAPKLLFHYYDKDFNNEADTPDNFQSRRPNTSFCFLDIRSPGLGDTAMYLCATSRDIGTGPYEQYFGPGTRLTVT.

This clone turned up a few times. This chain uses TRBV4-1 with TRBJ2-3; D remains unclear. The CDR3 is 15 amino acids. Trimming removed 0 bases at V and 2 bases at J, with 9 bases between. Germline V gene lookup returns CDR1 MGHRA and CDR2 YSYEKL. As DNA, the CDR3 is TGCGCCAGCAGCCAAGAAGGTGGGCTCACAGATACGCAGTATTTT. Translated: CASSQEGGLTDTQYF.

The CDR3 here is CSVVRQTMNTEAFF. The CDR3 DNA follows: TGCAGCGTTGTGAGACAGACCATGAACACTGAAGCTTTCTTT. The rearrangement uses TRBV29-1 and TRBJ1-1, with D maybe TRBD1 (5 bases). Looked up from germline, CDR1 is SQVTM and CDR2 is ANQGSEA. Between the trimmed V and J ends, which lost 4 bases and 0 bases, there was a span of 12 bases. The CDR3 is made up of 14 amino acids. The whole variable domain, filled in from reference TRBV29-1 and TRBJ1-1, reads SAVISQKPSRDICQRGTSLTIQCQVDSQVTMMFWYRQQPGQSLTLIATANQGSEATYESGFVIDKFPISRPNLTFSTLTVSNMSPEDSSIYLCSVVRQTMNTEAFFGQGTRLTVV.

The gene calls are TRBV30 and TRBJ1-1; 10 bases are shared with TRBD1. Germline V gene sequence: CDR1 GTSNPN, CDR2 SVGIG (reference sequence). With V trimmed by 1 base and J by 11 bases, 10 bases remained unmatched. The CDR3 covers 14 residues. In nucleotides, the CDR3 is TGTGCCTGGAGTGACTTGGACAGGGGGTTCGAGGCTTTCTTT. It is translated as CAWSDLDRGFEAFF.

The chain recombines TRBV28 with TRBJ2-7, with 9 bases fitting TRBD2. The CDR3 has 16 residues. Germline V gene lookup returns CDR1 MDHEN and CDR2 SYDVKM. Trimming cost V 3 bases and J 0 bases; bases outside gene matches: 6. CDR3: CASSFSLAGLSYEQYF. The CDR3 nucleotides are TGTGCCAGCAGTTTTTCTCTAGCGGGACTCTCCTACGAGCAGTACTTC.

V gene TRBV19 combines with J gene TRBJ1-4, with D tentatively TRBD1 (6 bases). CDR1 and CDR2 (germline): LNHDA, SQIVND (reference sequence). The CDR3 is made up of 11 amino acids. The ends were cut back, 4 bases at V and 17 bases at J, with 14 bases in the middle. The CDR3 protein is CASSKDRFGFF. Written as DNA, the CDR3 is TGTGCCAGTAGTAAGGACAGATTCGGATTTTTT.

This clone turned up a few times. The chain links TRBV5-6 to TRBJ1-2; 8 positions match TRBD1. This CDR3 contains 14 residues. Trimming took 0 bases from V and 4 from J; bases not matched to a gene: 2. Germline V gives CDR1 SGHDT, CDR2 YYEEEE. CDR3 sequence: CASSLGDRTYGYTF. The CDR3, as DNA: TGTGCCAGCAGCTTGGGGGACAGGACCTATGGCTACACCTTC.